This TCR beta chain emerged from a study of T cells and Merkel cell carcinoma outcomes. Assay: immunoSEQ multiplex PCR; the TCRdb copy retains only in-frame clones and omits some. The profile covers 5,000 to 7,000 clones, with roughly 80% appearing a single time and under 6.5% taken by the ten largest. Whole-study results and caveats: Merkel cell carcinoma outcomes were reportedly predicted by repertoire and T-cell density.

Of note for this clone: The antigen is undetermined.

V was pared by 6 bases and J by 4 bases, with 16 bases between. The germline CDR1 and CDR2 sequences are SNHLY and FYNNEI. This CDR3 is 15 amino acids long. The receptor was derived from a human donor with Merkel cell carcinoma. Sequenced: tumor tissue from Merkel cell carcinoma. V gene TRBV2 combines with J gene TRBJ2-1, with D possibly being TRBD1 (6 bases). The CDR3 region is CASRDSGKGYNEQFF. Here the CDR3 DNA reads TGTGCCAGCAGGGACAGCGGAAAAGGATACAATGAGCAGTTCTTC.